Listed below are T cell receptor beta chains from one sample, sequenced in a study of cytomegalovirus exposure and HLA in healthy donors. Generated by immunoSEQ multiplex PCR, the TCRdb table keeps only in-frame clones and is missing some. The sample has roughly 50,000 clones, 75% to 95% seen once; the top ten hold less than 4%. The sample taken for sequencing was PBMCs. All receptors derive from a man aged 18 to 29 in good health and CMV-seronegative. CDR3s include the opening cysteine and the closing phenylalanine or tryptophan. Each record gives: J gene, V gene, D gene, clone size, CDR3 protein, CDR3 DNA. The D gene is left open where the match is weak. Part of the rows lack a size; the others show once, few, many or a class for expanded clones.

j_call: TRBJ1-1; v_call: TRBV5-8; d_call: TRBD1; clone_size: -; cdr3_aa: CASSLARGQGVLANTEAFF; cdr3_nt: TGTGCCAGCAGCTTGGCCAGGGGACAGGGCGTTCTCGCGAACACTGAAGCTTTCTTT
j_call: TRBJ2-1; v_call: TRBV6-6; d_call: TRBD1; clone_size: -; cdr3_aa: CASSYSSARGQDEQFF; cdr3_nt: TGTGCCAGCAGTTACTCGAGTGCAAGGGGGCAGGATGAGCAGTTCTTC
j_call: TRBJ2-1; v_call: TRBV11-3; d_call: TRBD1; clone_size: -; cdr3_aa: CASSPGTGTGDNEQFF; cdr3_nt: TGTGCCAGCAGCCCCGGGACAGGGACTGGAGACAATGAGCAGTTCTTC
j_call: TRBJ2-6; v_call: TRBV10-3; d_call: TRBD2; clone_size: -; cdr3_aa: CAISPSGPGANVLTF; cdr3_nt: TGTGCCATCAGCCCTAGCGGACCTGGGGCCAACGTCCTGACTTTC
j_call: TRBJ2-1; v_call: TRBV5-1; d_call: TRBD2; clone_size: -; cdr3_aa: CASSSQPGSGRGNEQFF; cdr3_nt: TGCGCCAGCAGCTCTCAGCCCGGTAGCGGGAGGGGCAATGAGCAGTTCTTC
j_call: TRBJ1-1; v_call: TRBV29-1; d_call: TRBD1; clone_size: -; cdr3_aa: CSVRTGNTEAFF; cdr3_nt: TGCAGCGTCCGGACAGGGAACACTGAAGCTTTCTTT
j_call: TRBJ1-2; v_call: TRBV6-5; d_call: -; clone_size: -; cdr3_aa: CASSKWSGQNYGYTF; cdr3_nt: TGTGCCAGCAGCAAATGGTCCGGACAGAACTATGGCTACACCTTC
j_call: TRBJ2-1; v_call: TRBV5-5; d_call: -; clone_size: -; cdr3_aa: CASSPQGRNEQFF; cdr3_nt: TGTGCCAGCAGCCCCCAGGGAAGGAATGAGCAGTTCTTC
j_call: TRBJ2-7; v_call: TRBV7-2; d_call: TRBD1; clone_size: -; cdr3_aa: CASSFPGTGAYEQYF; cdr3_nt: TGTGCCAGCAGCTTCCCCGGGACAGGGGCCTACGAGCAGTACTTC
j_call: TRBJ2-3; v_call: TRBV6-6; d_call: -; clone_size: -; cdr3_aa: CASRDGSAGIDTQYF; cdr3_nt: TGTGCCAGCCGGGATGGGTCCGCAGGAATAGATACGCAGTATTTT
j_call: TRBJ2-1; v_call: TRBV27; d_call: -; clone_size: -; cdr3_aa: CASSLSLGEVHNEQFF; cdr3_nt: TGTGCCAGCAGTTTATCGTTAGGAGAGGTTCACAATGAGCAGTTCTTC
j_call: TRBJ2-1; v_call: TRBV2; d_call: TRBD2; clone_size: -; cdr3_aa: CASSFSGSSYNEQFF; cdr3_nt: TGTGCCAGCAGTTTTAGCGGGTCCTCCTACAATGAGCAGTTCTTC
j_call: TRBJ1-2; v_call: TRBV21-1; d_call: -; clone_size: -; cdr3_aa: CASSAGQGDYGYTF; cdr3_nt: TGTGCCAGCAGCGCTGGACAGGGGGACTATGGCTACACCTTC
j_call: TRBJ1-1; v_call: TRBV27; d_call: TRBD1; clone_size: -; cdr3_aa: CASSHRYPTGLQLMNTEAFF; cdr3_nt: TGTGCCAGCAGCCACCGTTACCCGACAGGGCTACAACTTATGAACACTGAAGCTTTCTTT
j_call: TRBJ2-5; v_call: TRBV29-1; d_call: -; clone_size: -; cdr3_aa: CSVALPGGLETQYF; cdr3_nt: TGCAGCGTTGCACTCCCCGGGGGGCTAGAGACCCAGTACTTC
j_call: TRBJ1-1; v_call: TRBV2; d_call: -; clone_size: -; cdr3_aa: CASTFYRVNTEAFF; cdr3_nt: TGTGCCAGCACCTTTTACAGGGTGAACACTGAAGCTTTCTTT
j_call: TRBJ2-7; v_call: TRBV16; d_call: TRBD2; clone_size: -; cdr3_aa: CASSPRAGTSGSKEQYF; cdr3_nt: TGTGCCAGCAGCCCCCGGGCGGGGACTAGCGGGAGTAAGGAGCAGTACTTC
j_call: TRBJ1-5; v_call: TRBV10-2; d_call: -; clone_size: -; cdr3_aa: CASSELRGGIQGPNFNQPQHF; cdr3_nt: TGCGCCAGCAGTGAGCTTAGGGGGGGAATCCAGGGGCCGAACTTCAATCAGCCCCAGCATTTT
j_call: TRBJ2-2; v_call: TRBV2; d_call: TRBD1; clone_size: -; cdr3_aa: CASRGQGNTGELFF; cdr3_nt: TGTGCCAGCAGGGGACAGGGGAACACCGGGGAGCTGTTTTTT
j_call: TRBJ1-3; v_call: TRBV18; d_call: -; clone_size: -; cdr3_aa: CASSPQAAGGATIYF; cdr3_nt: TGTGCCAGCTCACCCCAGGCCGCGGGGGGAGCCACCATATATTTT
j_call: TRBJ2-7; v_call: TRBV19; d_call: -; clone_size: once; cdr3_aa: CASSRGGGRDEQYF; cdr3_nt: TGTGCCAGTAGTAGGGGAGGCGGACGGGACGAGCAGTACTTC
j_call: TRBJ2-7; v_call: TRBV28; d_call: -; clone_size: -; cdr3_aa: CASSFTTGSRGSHEQYF; cdr3_nt: TGTGCCAGCAGTTTCACCACCGGGTCGCGGGGCAGCCACGAGCAGTACTTC
j_call: TRBJ1-1; v_call: TRBV5-4; d_call: -; clone_size: -; cdr3_aa: CASSSVKNTEAFF; cdr3_nt: TGTGCCAGCAGCAGCGTCAAGAACACTGAAGCTTTCTTT
j_call: TRBJ2-5; v_call: TRBV19; d_call: TRBD1; clone_size: -; cdr3_aa: CASATGGVETQYF; cdr3_nt: TGTGCCAGCGCCACAGGGGGAGTGGAGACCCAGTACTTC
j_call: TRBJ2-5; v_call: TRBV6-1; d_call: TRBD2; clone_size: -; cdr3_aa: CASSEMAGGGAQETQYF; cdr3_nt: TGTGCCAGCAGTGAAATGGCGGGAGGGGGGGCACAAGAGACCCAGTACTTC
j_call: TRBJ2-2; v_call: TRBV28; d_call: -; clone_size: -; cdr3_aa: CASTSDKTWRGELFF; cdr3_nt: TGTGCCAGCACCTCCGATAAAACCTGGAGGGGGGAGCTGTTTTTT
j_call: TRBJ2-7; v_call: TRBV28; d_call: TRBD1; clone_size: -; cdr3_aa: CASWDRGTYEQYF; cdr3_nt: TGTGCCAGTTGGGACAGGGGAACCTACGAGCAGTACTTC
j_call: TRBJ2-7; v_call: TRBV14; d_call: -; clone_size: -; cdr3_aa: CASSQGGRMLDEQYF; cdr3_nt: TGTGCCAGCAGCCAAGGCGGGCGGATGTTGGACGAGCAGTACTTC
j_call: TRBJ2-2; v_call: TRBV11-2; d_call: -; clone_size: -; cdr3_aa: CASSPLRTGELFF; cdr3_nt: TGTGCCAGCAGCCCGCTCCGGACCGGGGAGCTGTTTTTT
j_call: TRBJ2-7; v_call: TRBV5-6; d_call: -; clone_size: -; cdr3_aa: CASSFRGRINEQYF; cdr3_nt: TGTGCCAGCAGCTTCAGGGGGAGGATCAACGAGCAGTACTTC
j_call: TRBJ2-7; v_call: TRBV6-6; d_call: TRBD1; clone_size: -; cdr3_aa: CASTLDRGEQYF; cdr3_nt: TGTGCCAGCACCCTGGACAGGGGCGAGCAGTACTTC
j_call: TRBJ2-5; v_call: TRBV5-4; d_call: TRBD2; clone_size: -; cdr3_aa: CASSFSAGVYETQYF; cdr3_nt: TGTGCCAGCAGCTTCTCGGCGGGAGTATACGAGACCCAGTACTTC
j_call: TRBJ2-3; v_call: TRBV6-6; d_call: TRBD2; clone_size: -; cdr3_aa: CASKSSGKSTDTQYF; cdr3_nt: TGTGCCAGCAAGAGTAGCGGGAAGAGCACAGATACGCAGTATTTT
j_call: TRBJ1-2; v_call: TRBV30; d_call: -; clone_size: -; cdr3_aa: CAWSHIGYTF; cdr3_nt: TGTGCCTGGAGTCACATCGGCTACACCTTC
j_call: TRBJ1-4; v_call: TRBV27; d_call: -; clone_size: -; cdr3_aa: CASSFGPPEKLFF; cdr3_nt: TGTGCCAGCAGTTTCGGTCCGCCGGAAAAACTGTTTTTT
j_call: TRBJ1-5; v_call: TRBV18; d_call: TRBD1; clone_size: -; cdr3_aa: CASSPLPLDRGNQPQHF; cdr3_nt: TGTGCCAGCTCACCCCTCCCCCTTGACAGGGGCAATCAGCCCCAGCATTTT
j_call: TRBJ2-1; v_call: TRBV7-2; d_call: TRBD1; clone_size: -; cdr3_aa: CASSLGQGSGEQFF; cdr3_nt: TGTGCCAGCAGCTTGGGACAGGGTTCCGGTGAGCAGTTCTTC
j_call: TRBJ1-1; v_call: TRBV2; d_call: -; clone_size: -; cdr3_aa: CASSEAQGLYPEAFF; cdr3_nt: TGTGCCAGCAGTGAGGCCCAGGGTCTGTACCCTGAAGCTTTCTTT
j_call: TRBJ2-3; v_call: TRBV5-1; d_call: -; clone_size: -; cdr3_aa: CASSLVSGRGADTQYF; cdr3_nt: TGCGCCAGCAGCTTGGTCTCCGGGAGAGGAGCAGATACGCAGTATTTT
j_call: TRBJ1-5; v_call: TRBV19; d_call: TRBD1; clone_size: -; cdr3_aa: CASRGQPHLTNQPQHF; cdr3_nt: TGTGCCAGTCGGGGACAGCCACACCTCACTAATCAGCCCCAGCATTTT
j_call: TRBJ2-2; v_call: TRBV2; d_call: -; clone_size: -; cdr3_aa: CASSGPGELFF; cdr3_nt: TGTGCCAGCAGTGGGCCCGGGGAGCTGTTTTTT
j_call: TRBJ2-7; v_call: TRBV5-4; d_call: TRBD2; clone_size: -; cdr3_aa: CASSRRGLAGGPLDHEQYF; cdr3_nt: TGTGCCAGCAGCCGGAGGGGGCTAGCGGGAGGGCCATTGGACCACGAGCAGTACTTC
j_call: TRBJ2-7; v_call: TRBV10-2; d_call: -; clone_size: few; cdr3_aa: CASPQGGRLYEQYF; cdr3_nt: TGCGCCAGCCCCCAGGGGGGAAGGCTCTACGAGCAGTACTTC
j_call: TRBJ1-5; v_call: TRBV2; d_call: -; clone_size: -; cdr3_aa: CASSEIGGQPQHF; cdr3_nt: TGTGCCAGCAGTGAAATAGGGGGTCAGCCCCAGCATTTT
j_call: TRBJ1-5; v_call: TRBV2; d_call: -; clone_size: few; cdr3_aa: CASSEPSPGPQHF; cdr3_nt: TGTGCCAGCAGTGAACCCTCACCAGGGCCCCAGCATTTT
j_call: TRBJ2-7; v_call: TRBV19; d_call: TRBD1; clone_size: -; cdr3_aa: CASRHRGDEQYF; cdr3_nt: TGTGCCAGTAGGCACAGGGGGGACGAGCAGTACTTC
j_call: TRBJ1-1; v_call: TRBV19; d_call: TRBD1; clone_size: -; cdr3_aa: CASEDRVGAFF; cdr3_nt: TGTGCCAGTGAAGACAGGGTGGGAGCTTTCTTT